This T cell receptor beta chain was retrieved from a study of neurological immune-mediated disorders. Study conclusions and caveats: Private repertoires in all groups were suggested by the finding that expanded clones across subjects shared no CDR3 amino acid sequences.

The germline gives CDR1 DFQATT, CDR2 SNEGSKA (reference sequence). V was clipped by 3 bases and J by 1 base, with 12 bases between them. CDR3 size: 14 residues. This clonotype was seen once. What it binds is unknown. The team produced cDNA through 5'RACE using 10-nucleotide random UMIs. MiXCR, applied by TCRdb to the 5' RACE reads, yields one record per CDR3 protein. The table lists 59,000 or so distinct CDR3 sequences, more than 9.5% of them singletons, with roughly a tenth in the top ten. PBMCs stored at -80 C, 2 million in total, were the source of the unsorted libraries. V gene TRBV20-1 combines with J gene TRBJ1-1; D unresolved. The source of this sequence is a woman aged 55-69 years with HTLV-1-associated myelopathy (HAM/TSP). Sequenced input: PBMCs. CDR3 sequence: CSARVRRGNTEAFF. In DNA form, the CDR3 reads TGCAGTGCTAGGGTTAGACGGGGGAACACTGAAGCTTTCTTT.